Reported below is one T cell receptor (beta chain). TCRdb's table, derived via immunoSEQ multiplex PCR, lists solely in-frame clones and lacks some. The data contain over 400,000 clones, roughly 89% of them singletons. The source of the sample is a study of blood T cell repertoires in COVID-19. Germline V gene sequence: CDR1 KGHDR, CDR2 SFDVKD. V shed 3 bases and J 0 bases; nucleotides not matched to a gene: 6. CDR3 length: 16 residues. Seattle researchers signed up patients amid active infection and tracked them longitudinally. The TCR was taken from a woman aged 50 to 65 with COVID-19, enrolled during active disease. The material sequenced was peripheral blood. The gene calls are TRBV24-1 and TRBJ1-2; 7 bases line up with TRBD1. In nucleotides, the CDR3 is TGTGCCACCAGTGATCACCGGGACAGTACTAACTATGGCTACACCTTC. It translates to CATSDHRDSTNYGYTF.